This T cell receptor beta chain comes out of a study of blood T cell repertoires in COVID-19. Study-level information: Italy, Spain and the United States were the sources of the convalescent and acute COVID-19 samples.

The germline V gene encodes CDR1 SQVTM and CDR2 ANQGSEA. This CDR3 is 11 amino acids long. V was shortened by 7 bases and J by 3 bases, with 7 bases between the two germline ends. Repertoires were generated with immunoSEQ multiplex PCR, while TCRdb's copy carries only in-frame clones and drops some. Of over 110,000 clones listed, about 79% were seen once; the top ten hold around 9.6%. The chain joins TRBV29-1 to TRBJ1-3; D unclear. The sequenced material came from peripheral blood. The clonotype comes from a man between 60 and 70 years old with active or convalescent COVID-19. DNA for the CDR3: TGCAGCGCTATGTATGGAAACACCATATATTTT. Amino acid sequence: CSAMYGNTIYF.